These 5 T cell receptor beta chains originate from one sample sequenced in a study of Graves' ophthalmopathy and Graves' hyperthyroidism. RNA transcripts were the template, and TCR beta CDR3 regions were amplified from them. Second-round multiplex PCR came after first-round RT-PCR with HTBI primers. TCRdb ran MiXCR on the multiplex PCR reads and lists one entry per CDR3 protein. The sample shows approximately 1.2 million distinct CDR3 sequences, 36% of them seen only once. The material sequenced was peripheral blood or thyroid tissue (not recorded which). Receptor source: an adult man with Graves' hyperthyroidism.

V and J are TRBV7-2 and TRBJ2-5, with D possibly matching TRBD2 (5 bases). In germline, CDR1 is SGHTA, CDR2 FQGNSA. Between the trimmed V and J ends, which lost 8 bases and 7 bases, there was a span of 17 bases. This CDR3 has 13 residues. The CDR3 loop reads CASSEPYRGTQYF. The CDR3, as DNA: TGTGCCAGCTCCGAGCCGTATCGGGGGACCCAGTACTTC.

This clonotype was observed a few times. The chain couples TRBV9 to TRBJ2-6; D remains unclear. This CDR3 is built from 17 residues. Germline CDR1 and CDR2: SGDLS and YYNGEE. V was clipped by 3 bases and J by 3 bases, with 16 bases between them. CDR3 nucleotides: TGTGCCAGCAGCGACTCAGTGACCGCACTTGGGGCCAACGTCCTGACTTTC. Translated: CASSDSVTALGANVLTF. The full variable domain, in which reference TRBV9 and TRBJ2-6 provide the parts outside the CDR3, is DSGVTQTPKHLITATGQRVTLRCSPRSGDLSVYWYQQSLDQGLQFLIQYYNGEERAKGNILERFSAQQFPDLHSELNLSSLELGDSALYFCASSDSVTALGANVLTFGAGSRLTVL.

This clonotype was seen ten or more times. This rearrangement joins TRBV10-3 to TRBJ1-2; possibly TRBD1 for D (6 bases). CDR1 ENHRY and CDR2 SYGVKD come from the germline V gene. Trimming left V 10 bases short and J 8 bases short, with 20 bases between. The CDR3 loop spans 13 amino acids. The CDR3 here is CATRGAGVEGYTF. In DNA form, the CDR3 reads TGTGCCACCAGAGGGGCAGGGGTTGAAGGCTACACCTTC.

Regarding this clonotype: With a much larger clone just one base away, this may be a read error. This chain connects TRBV13 to TRBJ2-7, with a tentative D call TRBD1 (6 bases). This CDR3 has 15 residues. Germline assignment: CDR1 PRHDT and CDR2 FYEKMQ (reference sequence). The CDR3 reads CASSQSGVWTYGQYF. Written as DNA, the CDR3 is TGTGCCAGCAGCCAGTCAGGGGTTTGGACCTACGGGCAGTACTTC.

This chain joins TRBV29-1 and TRBJ2-5; 7 positions match TRBD1. The CDR3 is 12 amino acids. From germline, CDR1 is SQVTM and CDR2 ANQGSEA. V lost 8 bases to trimming and J lost 0 bases; unmatched junction nucleotides: 3. The CDR3 DNA follows: TGCAGCTTGACAGGGTACCAAGAGACCCAGTACTTC. This gives the protein CSLTGYQETQYF.